This T cell receptor (beta chain) originates from a study of blood T cell repertoires in COVID-19. Turning to the study itself: The origin of the acute and convalescent COVID-19 samples was the United States, Italy and Spain. In each case, the material was cDNA or gDNA derived from T cells, B-cell-depleted T cells, or PBMCs.

The CDR3 consists of 14 residues. In germline, CDR1 is SNHLY, CDR2 FYNNEI. V was clipped by 1 base and J by 4 bases, with 8 bases between them. Seattle participants joined during active infection and were tracked over time. This clone was picked up one time. Methods used by the authors: The assay estimated nucleated cells by amplifying reference gene primers. Profiled with immunoSEQ multiplex PCR; TCRdb holds only in-frame clones, not every one. Clone size and V and J calls were adopted from that table, with D and trimming inferred from the DNA. The repertoire includes roughly 380,000 clones, over 75% of them detected once, and roughly 1.6% sits in the top ten.

This TCR came from a woman in her 40s with COVID-19, enrolled during active disease. Sequenced input: peripheral blood. The chain has TRBV2 and TRBJ1-3; D gene uncertain. CDR3: CASSEGEWGNTIYF. The CDR3 DNA sequence: TGTGCCAGCAGTGAAGGGGAGTGGGGAAACACCATATATTTT. The complete variable domain, with remaining parts taken from reference TRBV2 and TRBJ1-3, reads EPEVTQTPSHQVTQMGQEVILRCVPISNHLYFYWYRQILGQKVEFLVSFYNNEISEKSEIFDDQFSVERPDGSNFTLKIRSTKLEDSAMYFCASSEGEWGNTIYFGEGSWLTVV.